Here is one T cell receptor beta chain with its context. Its antigen is as yet unknown. Nominally healthy donors were sampled, though unrecorded immune exposures were likely. The sample belongs to a study of cytomegalovirus exposure and HLA in healthy donors. Both 60 Vbeta primers and 13 Jbeta primers went into the PCR. Assay: immunoSEQ multiplex PCR; the TCRdb copy retains only in-frame clones and omits some. The repertoire consists of 97,000 or so clones, with 77% occurring once and the leading ten covering 8.5% to 10%. The V segment lost 4 bases and the J segment 6 bases; nucleotides outside the gene matches: 10. This CDR3 has 15 amino acids. CDR1 is LNHDA and CDR2 is SQIVND in the germline V gene (reference sequence). General study points: Most observed TCR sequences were rare, whereas some public TCRs were detected in many donors.

The sample was PBMCs. V usage is TRBV19 and J usage is TRBJ2-7, with 9 bases identical to TRBD1. The TCR originated in a male donor in good health and CMV-seropositive. CDR3 region: CASSTPGTGSGEQYF. The CDR3 region has the DNA TGTGCCAGTAGTACTCCCGGGACAGGGTCCGGCGAGCAGTACTTC.